The T cell receptor delta chain under discussion was sequenced for a study of γδ T cells in repeated Plasmodium falciparum infection (dated by TCRdb to the early 2020s). Background for the entire study: Malian children exposed to intense seasonal malaria transmission were enrolled in the natural-infection arm and compared with Australian children matched for age and gender. Four controlled human malaria infections were administered to about five malaria-naive U.S. adults over around 600 days by bites from P. falciparum NF54-infected Anopheles stephensi mosquitoes. Controlled-infection subjects were sampled at baseline, immediately before selected infections, and 21 days after each infection. Malian gammadelta TCR repertoires were analysed cross-sectionally during no-transmission periods and longitudinally across acute febrile malaria episodes. The study looked at how repeated Plasmodium falciparum infection shapes the human gammadelta T cell repertoire, using both natural infection in Mali and controlled human malaria infection.

Libraries were constructed by multiplex PCR. Instrument used: Illumina MiSeq. From each sorted gammadelta T cell sample, both TCR gamma (TRG) and TCR delta (TRD) chains were sequenced. The original methods were these. The repertoire analyses used clonotype tree plots, the accumulated frequency of the top 20 clonotypes, and diversity index (DI) and D75 metrics. TCRdb called clones anew from the public reads via CATT; matching DNA rows were later pooled. TCRdb, not the original authors, processed these V and J calls. This sample has about 50,000 delta-chain clones in its table, and more than 1.5% of those were observed once. The ten largest clones capture around 24% of the sample. The CDR3 runs 22 residues from the cysteine to the phenylalanine. The only DNA kept is the CDR3, 66 bases in frame from the first base. Trimming accounts for 9 bases at V and 3 bases at J, while the number of junction bases matched to no gene is 30. CDR1 and CDR2 were assigned from the germline V gene as TSESDYY and QEAYKQQN.

Vgamma9/Vdelta2+ and Vdelta2-negative gammadelta T cell populations were flow-sorted from peripheral blood mononuclear cells for bulk TCR repertoire analysis. This clone was observed at least ten times. The target of this receptor is not known. Base qualities are not at hand, and no much larger clone is one base apart. Here is what the overall study found, with its caveats: In Vdelta2-negative gammadelta TCR repertoires, which were largely Vdelta1+, repeated controlled infections appeared to drive waves of new clonotype selection. Across time and infection, the Vgamma9/Vdelta2+ TCR repertoires showed a highly stable polyclonal makeup, with many TCRgamma sequences overlapping between individuals. Compared with Australian children, Malian children appeared to have Vdelta2-negative gammadelta TCR repertoires that were more clonally expanded, less diverse and less shared. The Malian cohort came from a small rural village of predominantly one ethnic group, limiting generalizability. Because the controlled-infection cohort was small, analysis of inter-individual variability in gammadelta T cell responses was limited.

Sequenced material: gamma-delta T cells from blood. The chain employs TRAV38-2/DV8 and TRDJ1; 12 central nucleotides agree with TRDD3. The source is a pool of human donors (malaria-infected and uninfected, not separated). The sequenced DNA is TGTGCTTTCATGAAGCATAGTTTCCTAAAAGAGTTGCTGGGGGATACGCCCGATAAACTCATCTTT. Translated, this gives CAFMKHSFLKELLGDTPDKLIF.